This TCR beta chain was retrieved from a study of T cell changes during pregnancy in multiple sclerosis. This clone was counted between two and nine times. Here immunoSEQ multiplex PCR was the method, and the copy in TCRdb shows in-frame clones only, minus some. The data contain some 80,000 clones, around 94% of them singletons. V lost 5 bases, J lost 0 bases, and 10 bases lay in between. The CDR3 length is 14 residues. The V gene's germline CDR1 is MNHEY and CDR2 SVGAGI. This sample comprised CD4+ T cells from peripheral blood mononuclear cells, obtained after pregnancy. The sequence was obtained from a female donor with multiple sclerosis, enrolled in a pregnancy study. The chain employs TRBV6-5 and TRBJ1-2; possible D gene TRBD1, 6 bases. Here the CDR3 DNA reads TGTGCCAGCAGTCGACAGGAATCTAACTATGGCTACACCTTC. This sequence encodes CASSRQESNYGYTF.